The 18 T cell receptor beta chains below were found in one sample sequenced in a study of vaccination and CD4 T cells after COVID-19. Indicated treatment: approximately nine-day PBMC culture with coronavirus spike peptide pools or control peptides (ViraFEST assay). For these TCRs, the target antigens are not known. At the Johns Hopkins FTIC core, DNA taken from cultured CD4+ T cells was sequenced by way of the Oncomine TCR Beta short-read assay. TCRdb reanalysed the PCR reads using MiXCR and keeps one entry per CDR3 protein. The sample yields some 16,000 distinct CDR3 sequences, less than 60% seen once. Source material: CD4+ T cells from blood, cultured in vitro. Receptors originate from a human donor who had recovered from COVID-19.

This chain uses TRBV2 with TRBJ1-1; D uncertain. Trimming pared 5 bases from V and 1 base from J, leaving 8 bases between. The V gene's germline CDR1 is SNHLY and CDR2 FYNNEI. There are 13 residues in the CDR3. This CDR3 is CASSRAENTEAFF. DNA for the CDR3: TGTGCCAGCAGTCGGGCGGAGAACACTGAAGCTTTCTTT. Full variable domain (outside the CDR3, taken from reference TRBV2 and TRBJ1-1): EPEVTQTPSHQVTQMGQEVILRCVPISNHLYFYWYRQILGQKVEFLVSFYNNEISEKSEIFDDQFSVERPDGSNFTLKIRSTKLEDSAMYFCASSRAENTEAFFGQGTRLTVV.

This sequence joins TRBV6-1 and TRBJ2-4; possible D gene TRBD1, 7 bases. This CDR3 spans 14 amino acids. Per the germline V gene, CDR1 is MNHNS and CDR2 is SASEGT. V was clipped by 5 bases and J by 9 bases, with 17 bases between them. DNA for the CDR3: TGTGCCAGCAGTCCCCAGGGGGGCGAGGCCATTCAGTACTTC. Residues: CASSPQGGEAIQYF.

Worth noting for this clonotype: The CDR3 does not end in the conserved phenylalanine or tryptophan, so this is likely a read error. The chain carries TRBV27 and TRBJ2-1, with D possibly matching TRBD1 (6 bases). The length of the CDR3 is 15 residues. Per germline, CDR1 MNHEY and CDR2 SMNVEV (reference sequence). Between the trimmed V and J ends, which lost 5 bases and 7 bases, there was a span of 18 bases. The CDR3 sequence is CASSVDRSPINEQFL. The CDR3 DNA reads as TGTGCCAGCAGTGTAGACAGGTCACCCATAAATGAGCAGTTCCTC.

The chain is built from TRBV15 and TRBJ2-3, with TRBD2 identical over 7 bases. CDR1 LNHNV and CDR2 YYDKDF come from the germline V gene (reference sequence). Unmatched junction bases numbered 7, after V lost 8 bases and J lost 2 bases. The CDR3 extends over 14 amino acids. The CDR3 DNA reads as TGTGCCACCGGACTCAGCGGGGCCACAGATACGCAGTATTTT. Translated, it gives CATGLSGATDTQYF. Full variable domain (remainder filled in from reference TRBV15 and TRBJ2-3): DAMVIQNPRYQVTQFGKPVTLSCSQTLNHNVMYWYQQKSSQAPKLLFHYYDKDFNNEADTPDNFQSRRPNTSFCFLDIRSPGLGDTAMYLCATGLSGATDTQYFGPGTRLTVL.

The chain recombines TRBV27 with TRBJ2-3, with D unclear. Germline V CDR1 and CDR2: MNHEY, SMNVEV (reference sequence). This CDR3 has 12 residues. V was trimmed by 6 bases and J by 5 bases, leaving 9 bases between them. CDR3 amino acids: CASRRSEDTQYF. The CDR3 nucleotides are TGTGCCAGCAGGCGGTCCGAAGATACGCAGTATTTT.

The chain recombines TRBV12-3 or TRBV12-4 with TRBJ2-5; TRBD2 matches 9 bases. V lost 5 bases and J lost 5; bases outside the gene matches: 9. The CDR3 spans 15 residues. The CDR3, as DNA: TGTGCCAGCAGTATTTGGCGGGGGGGCCTGGAGACCCAGTACTTC. Translated: CASSIWRGGLETQYF.

The chain couples TRBV2 to TRBJ1-1; TRBD1 is a possible D gene (5 bases). V dropped 8 bases and J dropped 11 bases, with 15 bases sitting between them. The CDR3 covers 11 residues. The germline V gene encodes CDR1 SNHLY and CDR2 FYNNEI. CDR3 in amino acids: CASDGGSRAFF. As DNA, the CDR3 is TGTGCCAGCGACGGGGGTTCAAGGGCTTTCTTT.

The chain couples TRBV4-2 to TRBJ1-5, with 7 bases identical to TRBD1. The CDR3 extends over 14 amino acids. Trimming took 2 bases from V and 7 from J; bases not matched to a gene: 5. Germline-derived CDR1 and CDR2 are LGHNA and YNFKEQ. The CDR3 region is CASSQPGQVQPQHF. Here the CDR3 DNA reads TGTGCCAGCAGCCAACCTGGACAGGTCCAGCCCCAGCATTTT.

V is TRBV6-1 and J is TRBJ1-5; TRBD1 is a possible D gene (5 bases). This CDR3 is 14 amino acids long. Looked up from germline, CDR1 is MNHNS and CDR2 is SASEGT. Trimming stripped 1 base from V and 6 bases from J, with 10 bases between. The CDR3: CASSEVYRGQPQHF. CDR3 nucleotide sequence: TGTGCCAGCAGTGAAGTATATAGGGGTCAGCCCCAGCATTTT.

This chain uses TRBV10-3 with TRBJ2-2; D is uncertain. This CDR3 contains 14 residues. The V end lost 7 bases, the J end lost 0 bases, and 9 bases lay between the germline ends. Germline-derived CDR1 and CDR2 are ENHRY and SYGVKD. Written as DNA, the CDR3 is TGTGCCATCAAAGATTCAGCGAACACCGGGGAGCTGTTTTTT. The encoded protein is CAIKDSANTGELFF.

This chain uses TRBV15 with TRBJ2-3; the match to TRBD2 covers 8 bases. V gave up 0 bases and J gave up 1 base; unmatched junction bases: 9. This CDR3 spans 18 amino acids. Per germline, CDR1 LNHNV and CDR2 YYDKDF (reference sequence). The CDR3, as DNA: TGTGCCACCAGCAGAGATCCGGGGGGGAGAGTGGGCACAGATACGCAGTATTTT. This sequence encodes CATSRDPGGRVGTDTQYF.

This chain links TRBV20-1 with TRBJ1-1, with D possibly being TRBD1 (5 bases). V lost 3 bases and J 5 bases, leaving 19 bases between the germline ends. The CDR3 contains 15 residues. In germline, CDR1 is DFQATT, CDR2 SNEGSKA (reference sequence). For the CDR3, the DNA is TGCAGTGCTAGCCTAGTCGGGGGTCGGAGTACTGAAGCTTTCTTT. Its translation: CSASLVGGRSTEAFF.

V usage is TRBV5-6 and J usage is TRBJ1-2, with D tentatively TRBD1 (5 bases). The CDR3 loop spans 13 amino acids. The V gene's germline CDR1 is SGHDT and CDR2 YYEEEE. The V end lost 3 bases, the J end lost 13 bases, and 19 bases lay between the germline ends. CDR3 sequence (DNA): TGTGCCAGCAGCTCAGTGACCGGGACCTCGGCCACCTTC. It yields the protein CASSSVTGTSATF.

V usage is TRBV30 and J usage is TRBJ2-7; the D gene could be TRBD1 or TRBD2 (5 bases each). This CDR3 has 14 amino acids. CDR1 is GTSNPN and CDR2 is SVGIG in the germline V gene (reference sequence). Trimming took 0 bases from V and 7 from J, leaving 16 bases between them. Here the CDR3 DNA reads TGTGCCTGGAGTGTACAGGCGGGCGTGGGGGAGCAGTACTTC. Translating gives CAWSVQAGVGEQYF.

The chain recombines TRBV20-1 with TRBJ1-5; TRBD1 aligns across 7 bases. J was trimmed by 7 bases and V by 6 bases; bases with no gene match: 9. CDR1 and CDR2 from the germline V gene are DFQATT and SNEGSKA (reference sequence). The CDR3 has 13 amino acids. The CDR3 nucleotides read TGCAGTGCCCAGGCCGGGGGACAGCAGCCCCAGCATTTT. It yields the protein CSAQAGGQQPQHF.

The genes are TRBV30 and TRBJ2-1; D uncertain. Germline CDR1 is GTSNPN and CDR2 is SVGIG (reference sequence). The V gene lost 0 bases and the J gene lost 6 bases, with 9 bases spanning the gap. The CDR3 runs 13 residues. The CDR3 protein is CAWSVLAANEQFF. The CDR3, as DNA: TGTGCCTGGAGTGTACTCGCTGCCAATGAGCAGTTCTTC.

V gene TRBV2 combines with J gene TRBJ2-5; D uncertain. V was shortened by 6 bases and J by 5 bases, with 16 bases between the two germline ends. The CDR3 runs to 14 residues. Germline values: CDR1 SNHLY, CDR2 FYNNEI. CDR3 sequence (DNA): TGTGCCAGCAGGGCTCAGAGTCCCGGGGAGACCCAGTACTTC. It translates to CASRAQSPGETQYF.

The CDR3 region is CASSKGGGHRNTEAFF. The CDR3 DNA follows: TGTGCCAGCAGCAAAGGAGGGGGGCACAGGAACACTGAAGCTTTCTTT. The gene calls are TRBV5-4 and TRBJ1-1; D possibly corresponds to TRBD1 (6 bases). The CDR3 has 16 amino acids. With 4 bases removed from V and 1 base from J, the gap between germline ends came to 17 bases. CDR1 is SGHNT, CDR2 YYREEE, per germline (reference sequence).